Below are 15 T cell receptor beta chains sequenced from a single sample in a study of post-analysis software for immune sequencing data. Study-level points and caveats: TRBV5-6, TRBV5-1 and TRBV20-1 belonged to a set of roughly five TRBV segments that were more frequent in patients than controls.

Unique-molecular-identifier-tagged TCR beta cDNA libraries were used. TCRdb reprocessed the PCR reads with MiXCR, giving one entry per CDR3 protein. The sample lists hundreds of thousands of distinct CDR3 sequences, around 53% seen once, with approximately 4.2% in the top ten. These TCRs are of unknown antigen specificity. Material for sequencing was blood. All receptors derive from a girl aged 5 to 17 with multiple sclerosis.

This clonotype was detected once. This rearrangement joins TRBV28 to TRBJ2-1; possible D gene TRBD2, 7 bases. Germline CDR1 reads MDHEN; CDR2 reads SYDVKM. The CDR3 is 18 residues long. Trimming cost V 7 bases and J 8 bases, with 30 bases left between them. As DNA, the CDR3 is TGTGCCAGCATCCAGGGCGGGGGCCTGGGGATAGCGTCGGATGAGCAGTTCTTC. Translated: CASIQGGGLGIASDEQFF.

This chain uses TRBV5-1 with TRBJ2-3, with D unresolved. CDR3 size: 16 residues. In germline, CDR1 is SGHRS, CDR2 YFSETQ. V lost 4 bases, J lost 1 base, and 16 bases lay in between. The CDR3 protein is CASSTRHRLGTDTQYF. The CDR3, as DNA: TGCGCCAGCAGCACCCGACACAGATTGGGCACAGATACGCAGTATTTT.

The rearrangement uses TRBV12-3 or TRBV12-4 and TRBJ1-2; 7 bases map to TRBD1. The ends lost 3 bases at V and 2 bases at J; junction bases unmatched: 6. The CDR3 totals 15 residues. CDR3 sequence (DNA): TGTGCCAGCAGTTTGAGCAGGGGGGTCAACTATGGCTACACCTTC. Translation: CASSLSRGVNYGYTF.

The CDR3 sequence: CSVEVVEGASYNEQYF. In nucleotides, the CDR3 is TGCAGCGTTGAAGTGGTCGAGGGGGCCTCCTACAATGAGCAGTACTTC. The chain links TRBV29-1 to TRBJ2-1; TRBD1 matches 7 bases. The DNA end is a closer match to TRBJ2-7, so the J assignment may be wrong. This CDR3 region has 16 residues. Germline assignment: CDR1 SQVTM and CDR2 ANQGSEA.

The chain recombines TRBV20-1 with TRBJ2-1; a weak D match, TRBD2 (6 bases). CDR3 length: 12 amino acids. The germline V gene has CDR1 DFQATT and CDR2 SNEGSKA (reference sequence). Trimming removed 3 bases at V and 5 bases at J, with 8 bases between. CDR3 in DNA: TGCAGTGCTAGCGGGAGTAACAATGAGCAGTTCTTC. This codes for CSASGSNNEQFF.

This clonotype was seen a handful of times. The chain employs TRBV5-1 and TRBJ2-4; 8 bases agree with TRBD1. TRBJ2-7 explains the end of the DNA better; the J call may be wrong. The CDR3 covers 15 residues. Germline V gene lookup returns CDR1 SGHRS and CDR2 YFSETQ. In DNA, the CDR3 is TGCGCCAGCAGCTTGGACGCAGGGGGCGTCACCGAGCAGTACTTC. Its translation: CASSLDAGGVTEQYF.

This clonotype occurred a few times. The J gene is TRBJ2-7, the V gene TRBV7-2; tentative D call: TRBD2 (6 bases). Per germline, CDR1 SGHTA and CDR2 FQGNSA. The germline V and J ends were trimmed by 1 base and 0 bases, with 10 bases remaining between them. This CDR3 has 15 amino acids. The CDR3 DNA is TGTGCCAGCAGCTTAGATAGCGGAAGCTCCTACGAGCAGTACTTC. Amino acid sequence: CASSLDSGSSYEQYF. Together with reference TRBV7-2 and TRBJ2-7, the CDR3 gives the full variable domain: GAGVSQSPSNKVTEKGKDVELRCDPISGHTALYWYRQSLGQGLEFLIYFQGNSAPDKSGLPSDRFSAERTGGSVSTLTIQRTQQEDSAVYLCASSLDSGSSYEQYFGPGTRLTVT.

This clonotype has just a few counts. This chain joins TRBV29-1 and TRBJ2-1; 8 bases match TRBD2. Germline V gives CDR1 SQVTM, CDR2 ANQGSEA. The V segment lost 1 base and the J segment 2 bases; nucleotides outside the gene matches: 13. This CDR3 region has 18 residues. The CDR3 is CSVEGLFVQRETYNEQFF. The CDR3 nucleotides are TGCAGCGTTGAAGGCCTCTTTGTCCAGCGGGAGACCTACAATGAGCAGTTCTTC.

The chain joins TRBV29-1 to TRBJ2-5; TRBD1 is a possible D gene (6 bases). The V end was cut by 3 bases, the J end by 5 bases, with 16 bases between. The CDR3 loop spans 14 amino acids. CDR1 is SQVTM and CDR2 is ANQGSEA in the germline V gene. The CDR3 nucleotides are TGCAGCGTTGAGTGGTCAGGGGCCGGGGAGACCCAGTACTTC. Residues: CSVEWSGAGETQYF.

The chain uses TRBV16 and TRBJ1-4; maybe TRBD1 (5 bases). The V gene's germline CDR1 is KGHSY and CDR2 FQNENV. The CDR3 spans 15 residues. V lost 4 bases and J lost 0, with 9 bases in between. CDR3 in amino acids: CASSPKGPTNEKLFF. CDR3 DNA sequence: TGTGCCAGCAGCCCGAAGGGGCCAACTAATGAAAAACTGTTTTTT.

The chain couples TRBV5-1 to TRBJ2-3, with 8 bases identical to TRBD1. The germline gives CDR1 SGHRS, CDR2 YFSETQ. V was pared by 4 bases and J by 4 bases, with 8 bases of the junction left unmatched. The CDR3 is made up of 15 amino acids. CDR3 sequence: CASSLSGGYADTQYF. The CDR3 DNA reads as TGCGCCAGCAGCCTATCAGGGGGCTATGCAGATACGCAGTATTTT.

The J gene is TRBJ1-5, the V gene TRBV25-1, with 9 positions matching TRBD1. The CDR3 is 14 amino acids. Per germline, CDR1 MGHDK and CDR2 SYGVNS. The trim removed 3 bases at V and 8 bases at J, leaving 5 bases unmatched. CDR3 coding DNA: TGTGCCAGCAGTGAGAACAGGGGGCCGGAGCCCCAGCATTTT. This encodes CASSENRGPEPQHF.

The rearrangement joins TRBV27 to TRBJ2-1; 11 bases line up with TRBD2. The germline gives CDR1 MNHEY, CDR2 SMNVEV (reference sequence). The J segment lost 4 bases and the V segment lost 5 bases, leaving 7 bases of the junction unmatched. The CDR3 has 16 amino acids. As DNA, the CDR3 is TGTGCCAGCAGTCCGAGACTAGCGGGACCGTACAATGAGCAGTTCTTC. It encodes CASSPRLAGPYNEQFF.

Only one count was recorded for this clonotype. At one of its ends the junction is not consistent with the germline gene, which may arise from a read error. The chain carries TRBV14 and TRBJ1-2, with D uncertain. This CDR3 is 13 amino acids long. Germline CDR1 SGHDN, CDR2 FVKESK. The CDR3 region is CASSQDSYYDYTF. The CDR3 region has the DNA TGTGCCAGCAGCCAAGATAGCTACTATGACTACACCTTC.

This chain connects TRBV2 to TRBJ2-1, with D perhaps assigned TRBD1 or TRBD2 (5 bases each). This CDR3 has 14 residues. V was cut by 7 bases and J by 0 bases, with 10 bases left in between. Germline V gene sequence: CDR1 SNHLY, CDR2 FYNNEI. CDR3 protein: CASIKGTSYNEQFF. The CDR3 DNA reads as TGTGCCAGCATCAAAGGGACCTCCTACAATGAGCAGTTCTTC.